The clone carrying this TCR beta chain was detected a few times. Profiled with immunoSEQ multiplex PCR; TCRdb holds only in-frame clones, not every one. The repertoire includes about 280,000 clones, around 86% of them detected once, and roughly 13% sits in the top ten. The CDR3 length is 16 residues. Germline V CDR1 and CDR2: KGHSH, LQKENI. V was cut by 3 bases and J by 0 bases, with 14 bases left in between. The data derive from a study of blood T cell repertoires in COVID-19. Sequenced: peripheral blood. This TCR was recovered from a human donor in a cohort sampled during active COVID-19. The chain links TRBV18 to TRBJ1-2; D uncertain. The CDR3 DNA follows: TGTGCCAGCTCACCGGCCGGCAGCCGGGCTAACTATGGCTACACCTTC. It yields the protein CASSPAGSRANYGYTF.